The rows below give T cell receptor beta chains drawn from one sample of a study of response to subunit inactivated influenza vaccine. TCRdb processed the RT-PCR reads anew with MiXCR; each CDR3 protein has one entry. The data show about 480,000 distinct CDR3 sequences, 25% seen once. Sample: CD4+ T cells sorted from PBMCs, taken less than 6 days after vaccination. These receptors all stem from a man in his forties or fifties who received an inactivated influenza vaccine. CDR3s include the opening cysteine and the closing phenylalanine or tryptophan.

>TRBV19
CASHRRAVSSYNEQFF
>TRBV6-1
CASSQARGPYEQYF
>TRBV7-2
CASSLNGLAGGTDTQYF
>TRBV29-1
CSGTTPITGELFF
>TRBV12-3/TRBV12-4
CASSSLPGLGQFF
>TRBV5-1
CASSFPGGGNEQFF
>TRBV25-1
CASSDPRGVQETQYF
>TRBV7-6
CASSLAWGLSGTGNTDTQYF
>TRBV29-1
CSVQVPRQENTEAFF
>TRBV20-1
CSARDRLLAGGDETQYF
>TRBV5-4
CASSGQLGQTDTQYF
>TRBV20-1
CSARVIGGDTEAFF
>TRBV20-1
CSAPGQGAGGYTF
>TRBV11-2
CASSLLGGPAEAFF
>TRBV24-1
CATSALAEETQYF
>TRBV29-1
CSVDTPGTGVRADTQYF
>TRBV7-9
CASSSDSSEQYF
>TRBV7-6
CASSLLWASGETQYF
>TRBV30
CAWRSISGLSSYNEQFF
>TRBV4-1
CASSPGRSQAYNEQFF
>TRBV4-3
CASSQTTGNYGYTF
>TRBV29-1
CSVRQVNTGELFF
>TRBV5-1
CASSEGTGSNQPQHF
>TRBV12-3/TRBV12-4
CASSLRERPNEQFF
>TRBV12-3/TRBV12-4
CASRSGAITGELFF
>TRBV4-2
CASSQDRRTASGNTIYF
>TRBV18
CASSPPLAASYNEQFF
>TRBV6-5
CASSLDRENTGELFF
>TRBV4-2
CASSQDGTSGPSTDTQYF
>TRBV10-3
CAISESGTGQNEQFF
>TRBV9
CASSEVPGGLGELFF
>TRBV4-2
CASSRRGAGTNYEQYF
>TRBV23-1
CANLCGTGPTDTQYF
>TRBV7-9
CASSLADWEQYF
>TRBV20-1
CSANPRGETAKYNYGYTF
>TRBV7-8
CASSLGRRWGETQYF
>TRBV29-1
CSVQWGRGSGANVLTF
>TRBV7-7
CASSPMGKAGFYEQYF
>TRBV5-5
CASSSLFRDRDGNNEQFF
>TRBV4-1
CASSPGLAGPISTDTQYF
>TRBV9
CASSVGGAYNEQFF
>TRBV6-1
CASTRQGANTGELFF
>TRBV10-3
CASTGTSGRVSDEQFF
>TRBV20-1
CSARDPKGSRTQYF
>TRBV6-1
CASSPGQGHSNQPQHF
>TRBV5-1
CASSLASWTSGDTQYF
>TRBV28
CASSTTEFTDTQYF
>TRBV28
CASRSGQGSEAFF
>TRBV18
CASSPEGGNYGYTF
>TRBV12-3/TRBV12-4
CASRQTASEAFF